This entry lists 3 T cell receptor beta chains sequenced from one sample in a study of blood T cell repertoires in COVID-19. Here immunoSEQ multiplex PCR was the method, and the copy in TCRdb shows in-frame clones only, minus some. The data contain under 150,000 clones, about 85% of them singletons. The specimen was peripheral blood. The receptors were gathered from an elderly man with acute or convalescent COVID-19.

V usage is TRBV6-5 and J usage is TRBJ1-2; 7 nucleotides align to TRBD1. J was trimmed by 2 bases and V by 7 bases; bases with no gene match: 7. The CDR3 sequence is 14 residues long. From germline, CDR1 is MNHEY and CDR2 SVGAGI. CDR3 loop: CASKVETGNYGYTF. The CDR3 nucleotides are TGTGCCAGCAAGGTTGAGACAGGGAACTATGGCTACACCTTC.

This rearrangement joins TRBV6-5 to TRBJ1-3; the D gene is possibly TRBD1 (5 bases). There are 13 residues in the CDR3. The V gene's germline CDR1 is MNHEY and CDR2 SVGAGI. The V and J ends lost 10 bases and 2 bases respectively, with 12 bases between them. CDR3 in amino acids: CAITWGPGNTIYF. Here the CDR3 DNA reads TGTGCCATCACTTGGGGCCCTGGAAACACCATATATTTT.

The V and J genes are TRBV18 and TRBJ2-7, with D possibly matching TRBD2 (5 bases). Deletions cut 4 bases from V and 0 bases from J, with 16 bases between. The CDR3 totals 16 residues. Germline CDR1 reads KGHSH; CDR2 reads LQKENI. This CDR3 is CASSLNRGSSSYEQYF. The CDR3 nucleotides read TGTGCCAGCTCACTCAACCGGGGTTCTAGCTCCTACGAGCAGTACTTC.